The TCR beta chain described here comes from a study of cytomegalovirus exposure and HLA in healthy donors. Primers: 60 Vbeta forward and 13 Jbeta reverse. TCRdb's copy holds only in-frame clones and misses some; the assay was immunoSEQ multiplex PCR. Here the sample table reports 95,000 to 150,000 clones. This CDR3 spans 18 amino acids. In germline, CDR1 is WSHSY, CDR2 SAAADI. This clonotype originated in a man between 18 and 35 years old in good health and CMV-seronegative. Sequenced input: PBMCs. The chain carries TRBV10-2 and TRBJ2-5, with D hard to call. The J call may be mistaken, given a closer DNA end match to TRBJ2-7. The CDR3 nucleotides read TGCGCCAGCAGTGAGTCGATAATATTGCGGAAGAACTCCTACGAGCAGTACTTC. Protein product: CASSESIILRKNSYEQYF.